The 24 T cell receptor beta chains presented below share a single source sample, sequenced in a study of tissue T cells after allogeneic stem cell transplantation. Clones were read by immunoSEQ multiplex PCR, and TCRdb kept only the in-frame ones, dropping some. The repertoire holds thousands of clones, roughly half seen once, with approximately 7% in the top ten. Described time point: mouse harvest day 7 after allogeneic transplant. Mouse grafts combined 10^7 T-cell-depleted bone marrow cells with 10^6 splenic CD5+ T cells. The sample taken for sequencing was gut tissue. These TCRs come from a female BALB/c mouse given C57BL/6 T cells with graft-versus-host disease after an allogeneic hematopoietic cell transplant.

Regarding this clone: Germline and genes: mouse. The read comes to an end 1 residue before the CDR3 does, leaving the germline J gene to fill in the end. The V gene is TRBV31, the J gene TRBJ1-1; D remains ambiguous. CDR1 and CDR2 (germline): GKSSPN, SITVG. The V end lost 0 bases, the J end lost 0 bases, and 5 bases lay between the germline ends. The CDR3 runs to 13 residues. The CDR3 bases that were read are TGTGCCTGGAGTCTAGATGCAAACACAGAAGTCTTC. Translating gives CAWSLDANTEVF. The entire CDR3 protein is CAWSLDANTEVFF.

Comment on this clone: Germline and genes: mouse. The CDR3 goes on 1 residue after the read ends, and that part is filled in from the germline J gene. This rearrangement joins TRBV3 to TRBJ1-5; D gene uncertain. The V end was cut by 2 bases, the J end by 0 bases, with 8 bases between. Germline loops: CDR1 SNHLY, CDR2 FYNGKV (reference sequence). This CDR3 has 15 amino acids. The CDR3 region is CASSLYGFNNQAPLF. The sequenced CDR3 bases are TGTGCCAGCAGCTTATACGGGTTTAACAACCAGGCTCCGCTT. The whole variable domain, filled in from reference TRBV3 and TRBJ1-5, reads GPKVLQIPSHQIIDMGQMVTLNCDPVSNHLYFYWYKQILGQQMEFLVNFYNGKVMEKSKLFKDQFSVERPDGSYFTLKIQPTALEDSAVYFCASSLYGFNNQAPLFGEGTRLSVL.

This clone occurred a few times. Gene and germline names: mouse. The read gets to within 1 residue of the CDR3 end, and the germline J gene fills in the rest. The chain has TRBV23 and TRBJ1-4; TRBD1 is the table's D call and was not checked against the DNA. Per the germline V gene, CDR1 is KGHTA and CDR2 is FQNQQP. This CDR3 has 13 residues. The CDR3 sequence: CSSSRDSPERLFF. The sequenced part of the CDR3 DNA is TGCTCCAGCAGTCGGGACAGCCCGGAAAGATTATTT.

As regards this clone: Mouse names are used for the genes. The part of the CDR3 DNA that was read is TGTGCAAGCAGCTTAGTTGGGGGGGACACCTTGTAC. This translates into CASSLVGGDTLY. In full, the CDR3 is CASSLVGGDTLYF. This chain uses TRBV16 with TRBJ2-4; TRBD2 aligns across 8 bases. The read gets to within 1 residue of the CDR3 end, and the germline J gene fills in the rest. The V and J ends lost 1 base and 7 bases, in that order; junction bases with no gene match: 1. CDR3 length: 13 amino acids. In germline, CDR1 is SGHSA, CDR2 FRNQAP.

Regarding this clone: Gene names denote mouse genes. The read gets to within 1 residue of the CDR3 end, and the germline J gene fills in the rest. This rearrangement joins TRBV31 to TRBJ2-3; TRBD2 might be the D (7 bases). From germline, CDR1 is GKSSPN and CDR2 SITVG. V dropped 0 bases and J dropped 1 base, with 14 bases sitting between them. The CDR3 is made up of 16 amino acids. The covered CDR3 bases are TGTGCCTGGAGTCTAATGGGGGGCCGGGGTGCAGAAACGCTGTAT. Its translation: CAWSLMGGRGAETLY. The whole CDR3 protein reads CAWSLMGGRGAETLYF.

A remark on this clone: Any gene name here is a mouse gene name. CDR3 protein: CASRTTSAETLYF. The sequenced CDR3 bases are TGTGCCAGCAGGACAACTAGTGCAGAAACGCTGTAT. This rearrangement joins TRBV26 to TRBJ2-3, with no clear D. Read data end 1 residue before the CDR3 end; the end is taken from the germline J gene. Germline CDR1 is KGHPV and CDR2 is FQNQEV (reference sequence). V lost 6 bases and J lost 0, with 7 bases in between. The CDR3 has 13 residues. Supplemented by reference TRBV26 and TRBJ2-3, the full variable domain reads NSKVIQTPRYLVKGQGQKAKMRCIPEKGHPVVFWYQQNKNNEFKFLINFQNQEVLQQIDMTEKRFSAECPSNSPCSLEIQSSEAGDSALYLCASRTTSAETLYFGSGTRLTVL.

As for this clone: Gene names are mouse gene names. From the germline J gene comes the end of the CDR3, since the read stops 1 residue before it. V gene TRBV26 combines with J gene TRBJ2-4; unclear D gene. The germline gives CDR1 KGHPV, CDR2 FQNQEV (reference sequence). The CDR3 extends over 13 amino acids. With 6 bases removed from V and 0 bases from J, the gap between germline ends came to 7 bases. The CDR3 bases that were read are TGTGCCAGCAGCCCGAAGAGTCAAAACACCTTGTAC. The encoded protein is CASSPKSQNTLY. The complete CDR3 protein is CASSPKSQNTLYF.

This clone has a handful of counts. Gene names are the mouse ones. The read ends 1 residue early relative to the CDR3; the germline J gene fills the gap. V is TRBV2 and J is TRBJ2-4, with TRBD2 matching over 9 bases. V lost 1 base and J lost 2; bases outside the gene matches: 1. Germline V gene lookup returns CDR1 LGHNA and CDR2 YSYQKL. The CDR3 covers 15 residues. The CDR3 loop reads CASSQGTGVQNTLYF. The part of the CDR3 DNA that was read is TGTGCCAGCAGCCAAGGGACTGGGGTTCAAAACACCTTGTAC.

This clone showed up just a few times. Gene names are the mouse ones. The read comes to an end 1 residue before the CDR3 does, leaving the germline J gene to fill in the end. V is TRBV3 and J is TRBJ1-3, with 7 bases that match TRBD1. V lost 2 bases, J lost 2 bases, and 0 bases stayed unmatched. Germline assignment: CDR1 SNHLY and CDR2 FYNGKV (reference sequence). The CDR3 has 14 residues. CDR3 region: CASSLQGAGNTLYF. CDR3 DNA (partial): TGTGCCAGCAGCTTACAGGGGGCTGGAAATACGCTCTAT.

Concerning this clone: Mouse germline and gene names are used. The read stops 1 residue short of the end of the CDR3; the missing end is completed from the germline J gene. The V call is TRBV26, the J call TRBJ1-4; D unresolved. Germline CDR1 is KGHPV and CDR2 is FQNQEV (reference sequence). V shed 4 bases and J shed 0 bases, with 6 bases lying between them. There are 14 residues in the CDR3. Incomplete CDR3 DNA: TGTGCCAGCAGTCAGACAATTTCCAACGAAAGATTATTT. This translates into CASSQTISNERLF. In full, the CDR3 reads CASSQTISNERLFF.

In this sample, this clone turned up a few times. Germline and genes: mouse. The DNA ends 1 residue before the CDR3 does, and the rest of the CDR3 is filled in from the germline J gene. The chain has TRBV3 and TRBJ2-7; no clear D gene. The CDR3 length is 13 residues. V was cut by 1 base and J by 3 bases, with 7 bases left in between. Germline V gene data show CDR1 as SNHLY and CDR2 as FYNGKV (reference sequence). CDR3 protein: CASSLDRDYEQYF. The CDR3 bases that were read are TGTGCCAGCAGCTTAGATAGGGACTATGAACAGTAC.

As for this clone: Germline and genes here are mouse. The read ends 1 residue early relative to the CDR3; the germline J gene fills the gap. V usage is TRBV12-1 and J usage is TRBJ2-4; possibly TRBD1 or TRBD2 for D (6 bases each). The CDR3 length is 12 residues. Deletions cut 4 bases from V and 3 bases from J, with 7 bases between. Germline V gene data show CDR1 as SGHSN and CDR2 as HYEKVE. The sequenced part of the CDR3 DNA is TGTGCCAGCTCAGGGGGGCAAAACACCTTGTAC. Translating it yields CASSGGQNTLY. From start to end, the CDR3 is CASSGGQNTLYF.

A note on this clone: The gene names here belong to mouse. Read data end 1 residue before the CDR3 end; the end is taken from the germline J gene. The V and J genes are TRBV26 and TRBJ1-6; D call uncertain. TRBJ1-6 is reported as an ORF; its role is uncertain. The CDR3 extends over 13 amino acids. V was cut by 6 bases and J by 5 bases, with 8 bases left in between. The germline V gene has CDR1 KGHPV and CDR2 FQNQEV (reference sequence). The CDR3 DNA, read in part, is TGTGCCAGCAGGAGACAAAATAATTCGCCCCTCTAC. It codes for CASRRQNNSPLY. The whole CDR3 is CASRRQNNSPLYF.

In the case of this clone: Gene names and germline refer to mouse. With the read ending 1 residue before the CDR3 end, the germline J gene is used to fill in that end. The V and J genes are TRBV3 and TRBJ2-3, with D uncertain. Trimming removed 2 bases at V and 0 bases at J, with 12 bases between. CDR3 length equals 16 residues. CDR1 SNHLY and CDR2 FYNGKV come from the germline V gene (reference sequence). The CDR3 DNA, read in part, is TGTGCCAGCAGCTTAAGTTGGGCAGGTAGTGCAGAAACGCTGTAT. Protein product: CASSLSWAGSAETLY. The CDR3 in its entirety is CASSLSWAGSAETLYF.

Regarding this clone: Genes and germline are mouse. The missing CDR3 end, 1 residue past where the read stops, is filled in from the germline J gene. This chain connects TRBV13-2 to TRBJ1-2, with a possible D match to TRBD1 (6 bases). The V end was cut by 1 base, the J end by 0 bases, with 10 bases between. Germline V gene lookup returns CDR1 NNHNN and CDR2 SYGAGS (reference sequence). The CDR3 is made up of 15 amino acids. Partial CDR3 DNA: TGTGCCAGCGGTGATAGGGCAGGGGCAAACTCCGACTACACC. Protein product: CASGDRAGANSDYT. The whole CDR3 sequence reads CASGDRAGANSDYTF.

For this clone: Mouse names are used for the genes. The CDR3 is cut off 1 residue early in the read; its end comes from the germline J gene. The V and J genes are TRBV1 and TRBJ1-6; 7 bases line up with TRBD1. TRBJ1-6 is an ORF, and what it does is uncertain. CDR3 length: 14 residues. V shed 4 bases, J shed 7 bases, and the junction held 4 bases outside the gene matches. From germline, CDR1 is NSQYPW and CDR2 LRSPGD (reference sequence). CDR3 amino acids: CTCSEQGWNSPLYF. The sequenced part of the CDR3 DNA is TGCACCTGCAGTGAACAGGGGTGGAATTCGCCCCTCTAC.

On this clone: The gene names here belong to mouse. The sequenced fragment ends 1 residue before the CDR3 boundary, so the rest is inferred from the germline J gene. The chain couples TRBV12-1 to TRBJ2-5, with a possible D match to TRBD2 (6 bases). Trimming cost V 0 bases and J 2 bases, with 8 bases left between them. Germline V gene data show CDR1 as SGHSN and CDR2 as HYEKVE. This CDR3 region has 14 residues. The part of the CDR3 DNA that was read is TGTGCCAGCTCTCTCGGGGGGAGCCAAGACACCCAGTAC. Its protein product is CASSLGGSQDTQY. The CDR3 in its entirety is CASSLGGSQDTQYF.

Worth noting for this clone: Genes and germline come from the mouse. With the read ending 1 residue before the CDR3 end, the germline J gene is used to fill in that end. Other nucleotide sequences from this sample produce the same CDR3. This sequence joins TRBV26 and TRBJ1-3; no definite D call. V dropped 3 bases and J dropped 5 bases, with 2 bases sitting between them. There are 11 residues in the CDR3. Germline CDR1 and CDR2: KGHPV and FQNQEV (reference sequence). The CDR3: CASSLRNTLYF. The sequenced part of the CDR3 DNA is TGTGCCAGCAGTCTTAGAAATACGCTCTAT.

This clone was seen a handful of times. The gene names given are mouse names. The CDR3 here is CASSQEGMDSDYTF. The covered CDR3 bases are TGTGCCAGCAGCCAAGAGGGGATGGACTCCGACTACACC. The chain combines TRBV2 with TRBJ1-2; D is ambiguous. Coverage ceases 1 residue before the CDR3 finishes, and the germline J gene fills in the end. This CDR3 comprises 14 residues. Germline V gene lookup returns CDR1 LGHNA and CDR2 YSYQKL. Trimming shortened V by 0 bases and J by 3 bases, and 8 bases separated the two germline ends. Full variable domain (remainder filled in from reference TRBV2 and TRBJ1-2): DPKIIQKPKYLVAVTGSEKILICEQYLGHNAMYWYRQSAKKPLEFMFSYSYQKLMDNQTASSRFQPQSSKKNHLDLQITALKPDDSATYFCASSQEGMDSDYTFGSGTRLLVI.

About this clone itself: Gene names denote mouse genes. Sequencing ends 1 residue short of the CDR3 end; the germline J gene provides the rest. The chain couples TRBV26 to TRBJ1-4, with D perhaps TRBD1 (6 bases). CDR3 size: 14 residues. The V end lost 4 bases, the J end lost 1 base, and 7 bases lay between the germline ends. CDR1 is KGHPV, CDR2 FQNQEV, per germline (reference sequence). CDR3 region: CASSRDNSNERLFF. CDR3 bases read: TGTGCCAGCAGTCGGGACAATTCCAACGAAAGATTATTT.

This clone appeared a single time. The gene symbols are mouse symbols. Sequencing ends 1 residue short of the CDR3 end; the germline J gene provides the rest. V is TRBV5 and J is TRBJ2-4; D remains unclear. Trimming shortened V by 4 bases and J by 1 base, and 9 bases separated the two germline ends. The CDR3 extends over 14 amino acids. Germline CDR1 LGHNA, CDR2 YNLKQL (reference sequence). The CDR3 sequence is CASSRREGQNTLYF. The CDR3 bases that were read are TGTGCCAGCAGCCGCCGGGAAGGTCAAAACACCTTGTAC.

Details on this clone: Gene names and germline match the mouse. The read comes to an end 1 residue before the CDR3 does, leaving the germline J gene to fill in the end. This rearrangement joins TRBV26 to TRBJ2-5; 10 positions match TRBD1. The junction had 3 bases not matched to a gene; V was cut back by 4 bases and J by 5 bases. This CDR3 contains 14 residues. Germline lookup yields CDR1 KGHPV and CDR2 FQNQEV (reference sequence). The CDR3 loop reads CASSPGQGRDTQYF. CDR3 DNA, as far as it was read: TGTGCCAGCAGTCCGGGACAGGGGAGAGACACCCAGTAC.

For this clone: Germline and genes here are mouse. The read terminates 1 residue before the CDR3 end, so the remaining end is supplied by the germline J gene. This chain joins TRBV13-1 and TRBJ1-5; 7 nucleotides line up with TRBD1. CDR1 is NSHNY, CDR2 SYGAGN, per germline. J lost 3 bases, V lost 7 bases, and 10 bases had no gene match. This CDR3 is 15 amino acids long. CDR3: CASGRGGRGNQAPLF. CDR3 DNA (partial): TGTGCCAGCGGGCGAGGGGGCAGGGGCAACCAGGCTCCGCTT.

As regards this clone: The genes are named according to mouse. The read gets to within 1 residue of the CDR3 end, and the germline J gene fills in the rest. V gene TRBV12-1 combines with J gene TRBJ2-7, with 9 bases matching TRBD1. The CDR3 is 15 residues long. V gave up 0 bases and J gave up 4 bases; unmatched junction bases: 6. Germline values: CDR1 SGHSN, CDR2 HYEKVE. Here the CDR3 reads CASSLTGGRGYEQYF. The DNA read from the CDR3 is TGTGCCAGCTCTCTCACAGGGGGCCGGGGTTATGAACAGTAC. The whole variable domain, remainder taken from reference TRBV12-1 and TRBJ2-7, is DSGVVQSPRHIIKEKGGRSVLTCIPISGHSNVVWYQQTLGKELKFLIQHYEKVERDKGFLPSRFSVQQFDDYHSEMNMSALELEDSAMYFCASSLTGGRGYEQYFGPGTRLTVL.